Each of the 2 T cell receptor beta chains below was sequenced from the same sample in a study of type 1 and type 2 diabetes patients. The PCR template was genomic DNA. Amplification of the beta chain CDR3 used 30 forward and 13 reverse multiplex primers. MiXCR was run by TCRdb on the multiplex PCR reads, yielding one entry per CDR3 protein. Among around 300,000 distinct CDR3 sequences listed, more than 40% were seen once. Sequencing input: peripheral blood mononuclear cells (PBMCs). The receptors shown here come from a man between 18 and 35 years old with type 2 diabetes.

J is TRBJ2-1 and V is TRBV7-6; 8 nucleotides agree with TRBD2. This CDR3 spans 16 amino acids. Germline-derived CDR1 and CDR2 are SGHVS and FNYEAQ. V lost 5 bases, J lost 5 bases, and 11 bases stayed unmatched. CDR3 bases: TGTGCCAGCAGCCTAATTACTAGCGGAGGACACAATGAGCAGTTCTTC. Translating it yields CASSLITSGGHNEQFF.

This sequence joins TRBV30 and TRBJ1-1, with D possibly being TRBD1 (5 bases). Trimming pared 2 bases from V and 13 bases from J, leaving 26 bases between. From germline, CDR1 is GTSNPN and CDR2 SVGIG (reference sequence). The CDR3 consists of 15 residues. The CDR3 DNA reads TGTGCCTGGAGTCGGGCGAATTTCGACAGTCCGGGTGATTTCTTT. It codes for CAWSRANFDSPGDFF. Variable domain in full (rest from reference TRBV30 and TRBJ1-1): SQTIHQWPATLVQPVGSPLSLECTVEGTSNPNLYWYRQAAGRGLQLLFYSVGIGQISSEVPQNLSASRPQDRQFILSSKKLLLSDSGFYLCAWSRANFDSPGDFFGQGTRLTVV.